This entry is about one T cell receptor (beta chain). What it binds is unknown. The junction departs from germline at one end; a sequencing error may be responsible. These data originate in a study of tumor and adjacent non-tumor tissue in lung cancer. The study's findings and limits: Tumor repertoires had a smaller top 100 clone share than normal lung.

RNA was extracted from bulk tissue without any cell sorting. TCRbeta libraries were built with three rounds of nested PCR, modified from ARM-PCR. TCRdb re-called the multiplex PCR reads with MiXCR, one entry per CDR3 protein. The sample includes approximately 120,000 distinct CDR3 sequences, roughly 74% of them seen just once. The sequencing input was lung tumor tissue. The TCR was taken from a woman aged 55-70 years with non-small cell lung cancer.

In nucleotides, the CDR3 is TGTGCCAGCAGTTACTCAATCAGGGACCCTGGAAACACCACATATTTT. Amino acids: CASSYSIRDPGNTTYF. V gene TRBV6-5 combines with J gene TRBJ1-3, with D perhaps matching TRBD1 (5 bases). CDR3 length: 16 residues. Germline CDR1 is MNHEY and CDR2 is SVGAGI.